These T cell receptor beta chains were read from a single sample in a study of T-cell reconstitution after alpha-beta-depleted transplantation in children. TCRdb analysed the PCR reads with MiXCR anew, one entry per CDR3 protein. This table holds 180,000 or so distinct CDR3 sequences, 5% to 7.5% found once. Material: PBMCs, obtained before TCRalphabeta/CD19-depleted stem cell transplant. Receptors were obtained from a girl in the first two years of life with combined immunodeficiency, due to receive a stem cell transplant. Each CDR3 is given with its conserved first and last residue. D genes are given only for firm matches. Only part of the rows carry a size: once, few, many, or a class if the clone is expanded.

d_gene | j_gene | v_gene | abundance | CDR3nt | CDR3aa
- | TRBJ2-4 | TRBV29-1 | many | TGCAGCGTCGAACCGGAGGGGTCAAAAAACATTCAGTACTTC | CSVEPEGSKNIQYF
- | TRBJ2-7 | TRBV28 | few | TGTGCCAGCAGTTTAGGAAACCCGTTGATGGTCTACGAGCAGTACTTC | CASSLGNPLMVYEQYF
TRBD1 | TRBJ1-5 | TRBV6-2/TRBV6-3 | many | TGTGCCACCGAGACAGGGGCAGGGCCCCAGCATTTT | CATETGAGPQHF
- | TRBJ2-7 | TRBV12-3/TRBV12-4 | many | TGTGCCAGCACCAAGGGTTTGAGGGCGGACTCCTACGAGCAGTACTTC | CASTKGLRADSYEQYF
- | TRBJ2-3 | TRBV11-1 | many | TGTGCCAGCAGCTTAGTTGGAGGGATCACAGATACGCAGTATTTT | CASSLVGGITDTQYF
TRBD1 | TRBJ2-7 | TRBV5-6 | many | TGTGCCAGCAGCTTGGACAGGGGGTCCATCTACGAGCAGTACTTC | CASSLDRGSIYEQYF
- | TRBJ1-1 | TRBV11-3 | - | TGTGCCAGCAGCTTAGGGATGGGGGATCCCGCTTTCTTT | CASSLGMGDPAFF
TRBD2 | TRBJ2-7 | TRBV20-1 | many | TGCAGTGCTAGAGTACTACTAGCGACCGAGCAGTACTTC | CSARVLLATEQYF
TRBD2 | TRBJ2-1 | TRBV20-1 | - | TGCAGTGTAATGGCTAGCGGGGTGAGGGGCTCCTACAATGAGCAGTTCTTC | CSVMASGVRGSYNEQFF
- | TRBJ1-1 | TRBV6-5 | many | TGTGCCAGCAGTCAACTCCAGAACACTGAAGCTTTCTTT | CASSQLQNTEAFF
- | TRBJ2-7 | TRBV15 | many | TGTGCCACCAGCAGAGATGAGGACGGACCCCTGAGCTCCTACGAGCAGTACTTC | CATSRDEDGPLSSYEQYF
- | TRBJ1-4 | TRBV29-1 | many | TGCAGCGTTGGAGGAGATGAAAAACTGTTTTTT | CSVGGDEKLFF
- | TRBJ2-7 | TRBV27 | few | TGTGCCAGCAGTCGAGGGACTTACTACGAGCAGTACTTC | CASSRGTYYEQYF
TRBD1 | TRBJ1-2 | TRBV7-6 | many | TGTGCCAGCAGTGAGACAGGGGGCGATGGCTACACCTTC | CASSETGGDGYTF
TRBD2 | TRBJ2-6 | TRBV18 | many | TGTGCCAGCTCACGATTAGCGGGAGGGCCAAGCTCTGGGGCCAACGTCCTGACTTTC | CASSRLAGGPSSGANVLTF
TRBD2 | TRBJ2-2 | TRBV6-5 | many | TGTGCCAGCAGTTACTCGACTAGCGGGATCTTCAGCGGGGAGCTGTTTTTT | CASSYSTSGIFSGELFF
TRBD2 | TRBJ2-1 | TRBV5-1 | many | TGCGCCAGCAGCCCGACTAGCGTGCATGAGCAGTTCTTC | CASSPTSVHEQFF
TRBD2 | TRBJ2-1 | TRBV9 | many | TGTGCCAGCAGCGTAGAGAAGGTGACGGGAGGCAATGAGCAGTTCTTC | CASSVEKVTGGNEQFF
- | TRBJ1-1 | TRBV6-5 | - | TGTGCCAGCAGTTACGGAGGGGTCTCGAGCGCTTTCTTT | CASSYGGVSSAFF
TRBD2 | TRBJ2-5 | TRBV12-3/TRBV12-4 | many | TGTGCCAGCAGTTTATATAGCGGGGGGCCGGGGGAGACCCAGTACTTC | CASSLYSGGPGETQYF
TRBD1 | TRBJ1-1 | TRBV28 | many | TGTGCCAGCAGTCTGACAGGGGTTGCGATGAACACTGAAGCTTTCTTT | CASSLTGVAMNTEAFF
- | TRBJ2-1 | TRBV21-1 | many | TGTGCCAGCAGCAAACCATCTAGCGGGAATGAGCAGTTCTTC | CASSKPSSGNEQFF
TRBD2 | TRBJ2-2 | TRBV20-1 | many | TGCAGTGCTAGACCGAGGCTAGCGGACAACGCGAACACCGGGGAGCTGTTTTTT | CSARPRLADNANTGELFF
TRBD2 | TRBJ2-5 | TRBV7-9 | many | TGTGCCAGCCGAGCGGGAGGGGATGAGACCCAGTACTTC | CASRAGGDETQYF
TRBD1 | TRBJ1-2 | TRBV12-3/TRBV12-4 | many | TGTGCCAGCAGTTTACCGGGACAGGGGGCATATGGCTACACCTTC | CASSLPGQGAYGYTF
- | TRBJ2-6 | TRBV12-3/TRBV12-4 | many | TGTGCCAGCAGGCGGGCGTGGGGGGCCAACGTCCTGACTTTC | CASRRAWGANVLTF
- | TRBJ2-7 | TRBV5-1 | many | TGCGCCAGCAGCTTGTATCCGGGACGCATTGGAGACTCCTACGAGCAGTACTTC | CASSLYPGRIGDSYEQYF